There are many counts of the clone carrying this T cell receptor beta chain. From unsorted bulk tissue weighing about 20-32 mg, DNA and RNA were co-extracted. These data are taken from a study of tumor-infiltrating lymphocytes in primary liver carcinoma. Making TCR beta cDNA involved 400 to 600 ng total RNA and a constant-region primer. Libraries covering TCR beta were generated through three nested multiplex PCR rounds (using a slightly modified ARM-PCR). Both of the initial two PCR rounds ran for nine to eleven cycles and employed TRBV1-TRBV30 forward primers alongside a C-beta reverse primer. TCRdb recomputed calls from the multiplex PCR reads with MiXCR, one row per CDR3 protein. The table has about 99,000 distinct CDR3 sequences, over 55% seen once. The V gene's germline CDR1 is GTSNPN and CDR2 SVGIG (reference sequence). Trimming took 4 bases from V and 6 from J; bases not matched to a gene: 14. This CDR3 has 15 amino acids.

This chain links TRBV30 with TRBJ1-2; 7 nucleotides agree with TRBD1. This sequence originates from a woman aged 60-70 years with primary liver carcinoma and hepatitis B virus infection. What was sequenced was liver tumor tissue from sampling region 5. Documented subset: tumor region T5, tumor centre. The CDR3 region has the DNA TGTGCCTGGAAACCCGGACAGCACAGGGGCGATGGCTACACCTTC. Amino acid sequence: CAWKPGQHRGDGYTF. Drawing the rest from reference TRBV30 and TRBJ1-2, the complete variable domain is SQTIHQWPATLVQPVGSPLSLECTVEGTSNPNLYWYRQAAGRGLQLLFYSVGIGQISSEVPQNLSASRPQDRQFILSSKKLLLSDSGFYLCAWKPGQHRGDGYTFGSGTRLTVV.